The 17 T cell receptor beta chains below were found in one sample sequenced in a study of neurological immune-mediated disorders. TCRdb called the 5' RACE reads again in MiXCR, with one record for every CDR3 protein. The sample records about 99,000 distinct CDR3 sequences, less than 14% being singletons. Time point indicated: longitudinal time-point 3. The sample taken for sequencing was PBMCs. These receptors were taken from a female donor with HTLV-1-associated myelopathy (HAM/TSP).

There are many counts of this clonotype. CDR3 sequence reads: CASSFGRPSYEQYF. The CDR3 DNA is TGTGCCAGCAGCTTCGGACGACCTTCCTACGAGCAGTACTTC. The chain has TRBV5-6 and TRBJ2-7; the D is unclear. This CDR3 is built from 14 residues. Germline CDR1 is SGHDT and CDR2 is YYEEEE. The V end lost 2 bases, the J end lost 1 base, and 10 bases lay between the germline ends. The full variable domain, its missing parts supplied by reference TRBV5-6 and TRBJ2-7, is DAGVTQSPTHLIKTRGQQVTLRCSPKSGHDTVSWYQQALGQGPQFIFQYYEEEERQRGNFPDRFSGHQFPNYSSELNVNALLLGDSALYLCASSFGRPSYEQYFGPGTRLTVT.

At least ten counts were recorded for this clonotype. The V and J genes are TRBV7-9 and TRBJ2-1, with 10 bases lining up with TRBD2. This CDR3 region has 15 residues. Germline V gene data show CDR1 as SEHNR and CDR2 as FQNEAQ (reference sequence). The trim removed 3 bases at V and 5 bases at J, leaving 4 bases unmatched. DNA of the CDR3: TGTGCCAGCAGCTTTAGCGGGGGGAGCAACAATGAGCAGTTCTTC. It codes for CASSFSGGSNNEQFF.

This clonotype was counted many times. V and J are TRBV12-3 or TRBV12-4 and TRBJ2-1, with 9 bases matching TRBD1. V dropped 6 bases and J dropped 9; count of bases not matched to a gene: 9. CDR3 length: 14 amino acids. The CDR3 region is CASRQTGQGGEQFF. The CDR3, as DNA: TGTGCCAGCAGGCAAACGGGACAGGGCGGTGAGCAGTTCTTC.

This clonotype was seen ten or more times. This chain connects TRBV6-2 or TRBV6-3 to TRBJ2-1; D ambiguous. CDR3 size: 14 residues. Germline lookup yields CDR1 MNHEY and CDR2 SVGEGT. V lost 0 bases and J 6 bases, leaving 9 bases between the germline ends. The CDR3 bases are TGTGCCAGCAGTTACTCGATCAGCATCAATGAGCAGTTCTTC. Translated, it gives CASSYSISINEQFF.

This clonotype was observed many times. This chain connects TRBV5-1 to TRBJ2-3, with D perhaps TRBD1 (5 bases). Trimming took off 1 base at V and 2 bases at J, with 8 bases between the two ends. The CDR3 has 14 residues. Germline assignment: CDR1 SGHRS and CDR2 YFSETQ. CDR3 coding DNA: TGCGCCAGCAGCTTGAGACAGACCACAGATACGCAGTATTTT. It specifies CASSLRQTTDTQYF. The full variable domain, completed using reference TRBV5-1 and TRBJ2-3, is KAGVTQTPRYLIKTRGQQVTLSCSPISGHRSVSWYQQTPGQGLQFLFEYFSETQRNKGNFPGRFSGRQFSNSRSEMNVSTLELGDSALYLCASSLRQTTDTQYFGPGTRLTVL.

This clonotype was seen ten or more times. This chain uses TRBV27 with TRBJ1-5; no definite D call. Trimming removed 8 bases from V and 0 bases from J, with 11 bases in between. CDR3 size: 14 residues. Germline V gene sequence: CDR1 MNHEY, CDR2 SMNVEV (reference sequence). CDR3 coding DNA: TGTGCCAGCGGGGTGCGAAATAGCAATCAGCCCCAGCATTTT. Protein: CASGVRNSNQPQHF.

This clonotype was detected ten times or more. The J gene is TRBJ1-2, the V gene TRBV6-1; weak D call: TRBD1 (5 bases). This CDR3 spans 15 amino acids. From germline, CDR1 is MNHNS and CDR2 SASEGT. V was trimmed by 0 bases and J by 0 bases, leaving 8 bases between them. The CDR3 region has the DNA TGTGCCAGCAGTGAAGCCAGGACAACTAACTATGGCTACACCTTC. It specifies CASSEARTTNYGYTF.

This clonotype was seen a handful of times. Given a much more abundant clone one base away, this may be a read error. The chain joins TRBV6-5 to TRBJ2-2; D is unclear. Germline CDR1 reads MNHEY; CDR2 reads SVGAGI. Trimming stripped 10 bases from V and 6 bases from J, with 12 bases between. This CDR3 comprises 12 residues. For the CDR3, the DNA is TGTGCCAACAAAAGGGCGCCCGGGGAGCTGTTTTTT. Amino acid sequence: CANKRAPGELFF.

This clonotype was seen ten or more times. The chain combines TRBV29-1 with TRBJ2-3; 11 nucleotides match TRBD2. Germline V gene data show CDR1 as SQVTM and CDR2 as ANQGSEA. The CDR3 loop spans 13 amino acids. V lost 4 bases to trimming and J lost 6 bases; unmatched junction nucleotides: 3. The CDR3 reads CSVVSGGADTQYF. The CDR3 bases are TGCAGCGTTGTTAGCGGGGGGGCCGATACGCAGTATTTT.

This clonotype was seen at least ten times. The chain employs TRBV7-2 and TRBJ2-1, with 14 nucleotides matching TRBD2. The CDR3 runs 18 residues. Germline V gene lookup returns CDR1 SGHTA and CDR2 FQGNSA. Trimming cost V 5 bases and J 6 bases; bases outside gene matches: 12. CDR3 DNA: TGTGCCAGCAGCACCCGGACTAGCGGGGGGTTGGGGTCCAATGAGCAGTTCTTC. Protein: CASSTRTSGGLGSNEQFF.

This chain uses TRBV20-1 with TRBJ2-1; D might be TRBD2 (5 bases). The CDR3 is 14 amino acids. V lost 6 bases to trimming and J lost 2 bases, with 14 bases between them. Germline V gene lookup returns CDR1 DFQATT and CDR2 SNEGSKA (reference sequence). In nucleotides, the CDR3 is TGCAGTGCCAATTCGGGGAACCCCTACAATGAGCAGTTCTTC. It yields the protein CSANSGNPYNEQFF.

Turning to this clonotype: Given a much more abundant clone one base away, this may be a read error. The chain joins TRBV6-4 to TRBJ2-2; D is ambiguous. CDR3 size: 14 residues. Germline lookup yields CDR1 MRHNA and CDR2 SNTAGT. This chain's CDR3 is CASSAQPNTVELFF. In DNA, the CDR3 is TGTGCCAGCTCAGCCCAGCCGAACACCGTGGAGCTGTTTTTT.

Note on this clonotype: A much larger clonotype is one base distant, so this may be a read error. The V gene is TRBV5-1, the J gene TRBJ2-7; no definite D call. This CDR3 comprises 14 residues. Between the trimmed V and J ends, which lost 4 bases and 6 bases, there was a span of 17 bases. Germline loops: CDR1 SGHRS, CDR2 YFSETQ. This chain's CDR3 is CASSADNGSCEQYF. The CDR3 nucleotides read TGCGCCAGCAGCGCCGACAACGGCTCGTGCGAGCAGTACTTC.

This clonotype was counted at least ten times. This chain joins TRBV4-1 and TRBJ2-3, with 8 bases aligning to TRBD1. The CDR3 has 16 amino acids. The germline V gene has CDR1 MGHRA and CDR2 YSYEKL. V lost 3 bases to trimming and J lost 4 bases; unmatched junction nucleotides: 9. In DNA, the CDR3 is TGCGCCAGCAGCCATTGGACAGGGACCTTGGCAGATACGCAGTATTTT. Encoded protein: CASSHWTGTLADTQYF.

This clonotype was counted only a few times. This chain joins TRBV3-1 and TRBJ1-1; a weak D match, TRBD1 (6 bases). This CDR3 region has 15 residues. Trimming removed 4 bases at V and 3 bases at J, with 15 bases between. The germline V gene encodes CDR1 LGHDT and CDR2 YNNKEL (reference sequence). CDR3 sequence reads: CASSLTTTGHTEAFF. The DNA of the CDR3 is TGTGCCAGCAGCCTAACCACGACAGGCCACACTGAAGCTTTCTTT.

This clonotype has only a few counts. The V call is TRBV12-3 or TRBV12-4, the J call TRBJ2-7, with D unclear. The CDR3 spans 14 residues. Trimming removed 2 bases at V and 1 base at J, with 9 bases between. CDR3 region: CASSLRIGSYEQYF. The DNA of the CDR3 is TGTGCCAGCAGTTTACGGATAGGGTCCTACGAGCAGTACTTC.

V is TRBV5-1 and J is TRBJ2-7, with a tentative D call TRBD1 (6 bases). Germline-derived CDR1 and CDR2 are SGHRS and YFSETQ. This CDR3 spans 14 amino acids. V was clipped by 2 bases and J by 4 bases, with 13 bases between them. CDR3 coding DNA: TGCGCCAGCAGCTTAACGGGACAAAAGTACGAGCAGTACTTC. It is translated as CASSLTGQKYEQYF.